The sequence of this TCR beta chain was determined in a study of beta chain features in type 1 diabetes. The entirety of the isolated RNA underwent reverse transcription, so expressed TCRB transcripts were sequenced. TCRdb's table, derived via immunoSEQ multiplex PCR, lists solely in-frame clones and lacks some. The sample carries about 28,000 clones, around 60% recorded once. The J segment lost 4 bases and the V segment lost 3 bases, leaving 8 bases of the junction unmatched. This CDR3 is 15 amino acids long. The germline CDR1 and CDR2 sequences are MDHEN and SYDVKM. Comments on this clone: What it binds is not known.

Overall study results and limits: TCRB CDR3s were moderately but significantly shorter in Type 1 diabetes patients in all four CD4+ subsets.

This clonotype was obtained from a woman aged 25 to 39 with type 1 diabetes. The chain has TRBV28 and TRBJ1-2; 7 nucleotides align to TRBD1. The sample was Tregs from blood. CDR3: CASSLMDRKFYGYTF. As DNA, the CDR3 is TGTGCCAGCAGTTTGATGGACAGGAAATTCTATGGCTACACCTTC.